This T cell receptor beta chain was sequenced for a study of cytomegalovirus exposure and HLA in healthy donors. Regarding the study as a whole: Presence/absence analyses assumed roughly uniform sequencing depth across donors, which may not hold. Earlier analysis found most TCR beta V segments productive about 90% or about 30% of the time.

As for this clone: Its antigen is as yet unknown.

60 Vbeta and 13 Jbeta primers were used in PCR. Using immunoSEQ multiplex PCR, the repertoire was profiled, and TCRdb retains in-frame clones only, with some absent. The table shows about 170,000 clones, with 82% occurring only once. This CDR3 spans 14 amino acids. With 4 bases removed from V and 3 bases from J, the gap between germline ends came to 9 bases. In germline, CDR1 is MNHNS, CDR2 SASEGT. The sequence was collected from a girl aged 2 to 10 in good health and CMV-seropositive. The specimen sequenced was PBMCs. V gene TRBV6-1 combines with J gene TRBJ2-2; a weak D match, TRBD1 (6 bases). CDR3 nucleotide sequence: TGTGCCAGCAGTGGAAGACAGGACACCGGGGAGCTGTTTTTT. As protein: CASSGRQDTGELFF.